This T cell receptor (beta chain) was recorded in a study of T-cell reconstitution after alpha-beta-depleted transplantation in children. Trimming removed 6 bases from V and 5 bases from J, with 13 bases in between. The length of the CDR3 is 13 residues. The germline gives CDR1 SGHVS, CDR2 FQNEAQ. Unique molecular identifiers were incorporated when the TCRbeta library was constructed. TCRdb re-called the PCR reads with MiXCR, one entry per CDR3 protein. The sample yields about 690,000 distinct CDR3 sequences, 15% to 20% seen once. This clonotype showed up many times. The source material was PBMCs from the stem cell graft donor, sampled from the stem cell graft. This chain uses TRBV7-8 with TRBJ1-2; D perhaps matches TRBD1 (6 bases). The source is a human donor who donated a stem cell graft to a child with acute myeloid leukemia. The CDR3 coding sequence is TGTGCCAGCAGACCGGACAGTGGGTATGGCTACACCTTC. It codes for CASRPDSGYGYTF.